Below, 6 T cell receptor beta chains from the same sample are listed, as sequenced in a study of shared clonotypes between healthy human individuals. This table comes from immunoSEQ multiplex PCR, and its TCRdb copy is limited to in-frame clones, with some not included. There are 850,000 to 1,200,000 clones in the sample; roughly 80% occur only once, and 1.2% to 1.5% lies in the top ten. Sequenced: memory CD4+ T cells sorted from blood. The subset: CD45RA-negative fraction. These receptors originate from a man aged 18-30 years in good health.

The rearrangement uses TRBV30 and TRBJ1-2, with D perhaps TRBD1 (5 bases). The V end lost 1 base, the J end lost 4 bases, and 16 bases lay between the germline ends. Looked up from germline, CDR1 is GTSNPN and CDR2 is SVGIG (reference sequence). This CDR3 spans 15 amino acids. The CDR3 loop is CAWSAPGPRSYGYTF. CDR3 coding DNA: TGTGCCTGGAGTGCCCCGGGGCCCCGGAGCTATGGCTACACCTTC.

As to this clone: This specimen includes other DNA sequences encoding the same CDR3. J is TRBJ1-3 and V is TRBV5-1; TRBD1 might be the D (5 bases). The CDR3 has 14 residues. Deletions cut 2 bases from V and 0 bases from J, with 6 bases between. CDR1 is SGHRS, CDR2 YFSETQ, per germline. Here the CDR3 DNA reads TGCGCCAGCAGCTTAGGACACTCTGGAAACACCATATATTTT. Translating it yields CASSLGHSGNTIYF.

This chain links TRBV18 with TRBJ2-7, with D tentatively TRBD2 (5 bases). This CDR3 is built from 15 residues. Germline V CDR1 and CDR2: KGHSH, LQKENI. With 2 bases removed from V and 0 bases from J, the gap between germline ends came to 11 bases. CDR3 protein: CASSPKGGSSYEQYF. For the CDR3, the DNA is TGTGCCAGCTCACCAAAGGGTGGGAGCTCCTACGAGCAGTACTTC. The entire variable domain, with the rest obtained from reference TRBV18 and TRBJ2-7, is as follows: NAGVMQNPRHLVRRRGQEARLRCSPMKGHSHVYWYRQLPEEGLKFMVYLQKENIIDESGMPKERFSAEFPKEGPSILRIQQVVRGDSAAYFCASSPKGGSSYEQYFGPGTRLTVT.

This clone was seen a few times. The chain joins TRBV27 to TRBJ1-4, with a possible D match to TRBD1 (5 bases). Germline CDR1 is MNHEY and CDR2 is SMNVEV (reference sequence). V was shortened by 3 bases and J by 10 bases, with 6 bases between the two germline ends. There are 11 residues in the CDR3. The CDR3: CASSFGGKLFF. CDR3 coding DNA: TGTGCCAGCAGTTTCGGGGGAAAACTGTTTTTT.

Regarding this clone: The junction departs from germline at one end; a sequencing error may be responsible. The V and J genes are TRBV7-7 and TRBJ2-3; 10 bases map to TRBD2. The CDR3 totals 15 residues. Looked up from germline, CDR1 is SSHAT and CDR2 is FNYEAQ (reference sequence). DNA for the CDR3: TGTGCTAGCAGCCAAGGGACTAGCGGCACAGATACGCAGTATTTT. The encoded protein is CASSQGTSGTDTQYF.

The gene calls are TRBV6-5 and TRBJ1-1; 10 bases map to TRBD1. V lost 4 bases to trimming and J lost 11 bases; unmatched junction nucleotides: 4. The CDR3 length is 12 residues. Looked up from germline, CDR1 is MNHEY and CDR2 is SVGAGI. The CDR3 DNA reads as TGTGCCAGCAGTTCCGACAGGGGGCACGCTTTCTTT. It encodes CASSSDRGHAFF.